This TCR beta chain was sequenced during a study of blood T cell repertoires in COVID-19 (dated by TCRdb to between 2020 and 2021). About the study as a whole: Samples covering the acute and convalescent phases of COVID-19 were provided by collaborators in the United States, Italy and Spain. The prospective study material was composed of cDNA or gDNA derived from T cells, B-cell-depleted T cells, or PBMCs. The dataset comprised deeply sampled blood TCRbeta repertoires from subjects exposed to, actively infected with, or recovered from COVID-19. The repertoires were made available in a free public database intended to serve as a resource for research on the immune response to SARS-CoV-2. The samples were drawn from two sources: the first 160 participants of the ongoing ImmuneRACE study, and 1,200 or so subjects contributed by 6 global collaborators. Sample metadata almost always included a de-identified subject ID, COVID-19 status, age in years and sex. Where available, HLA class I and class II types were taken from metadata supplied by the sample provider and were not determined by assay-based typing. Overall study outcomes, separate from this receptor: Clinical and demographic metadata were provided uncurated, with the amount varying by source and participant.

V is cut by 5 bases and J by 5 bases, and the space between the germline ends is 12 bases. Reading from cysteine to phenylalanine, the CDR3 counts 13 amino acids. Only CDR3 DNA remains: 39 bases, in frame from the first base. CDR1 and CDR2 were assigned from the germline V gene as SGHAT and FQNNGV. Of note for this clone: Its recognized antigen is unknown. No much larger clone is present one base from it, and per-base qualities are unavailable.

Whole blood was collected in K2EDTA tubes by collaborating institutions according to the institutions' own protocols. Collaborator samples were shipped for TCRbeta analysis as frozen whole blood, isolated PBMCs, or DNA extracted from either sample type. TCRbeta CDR3 regions were amplified from genomic DNA by means of the immunoSEQ Assay, a bias-controlled multiplex PCR. The study's own analysis went as follows. The number of nucleated cells in each sample was estimated by amplification of reference gene primers within the assay. To quantify the absolute abundance of each unique TCRbeta CDR3 rearrangement, sequence reads were collapsed and filtered. For each sample, productive Simpson clonality was calculated as the square root of Simpson's diversity index across productive rearrangements. Held by TCRdb, this immuneACCESS table contains in-frame sequences only and omits some clones. Under half of the omission traces to an unresolved V gene where checked; the cause of the rest is unknown. V and J calls and clone size are those listed in that table; D and trimming were worked out from the DNA. For this sample the table gives more than 65,000 clones, of which 80% to 90% were detected only once. The top ten constitute approximately 9.3% of the sample.

This TCR was sampled from a man aged 50 to 59 with acute or convalescent COVID-19. The rearrangement combines TRBV11-2 with TRBJ1-2; no D gene can be assigned with confidence. Sequenced: peripheral blood. The CDR3 corresponds to CASSREYPYGYTF. The sequenced DNA: TGTGCCAGCAGCCGCGAGTACCCTTATGGCTACACCTTC.